This TCR beta chain was retrieved from a study of CD8 T cells in Susac syndrome. Reverse transcription of roughly 0.5 to 1 ug RNA used random hexamers. MiXCR, applied by TCRdb to the immunoSEQ multiplex PCR reads, yields one record per CDR3 protein. The sample contains approximately 140,000 distinct CDR3 sequences, approximately 79% of which appear only once. V was pared by 3 bases and J by 7 bases, with 10 bases between. CDR3 length equals 13 residues. Sequenced: CD8+ T cells from PBMCs. This sequence originates from a human donor with multiple sclerosis. The chain couples TRBV12-3 or TRBV12-4 to TRBJ1-5; D may be TRBD1 (5 bases). The CDR3 protein is CASSLGGTQPQHF. DNA for the CDR3: TGTGCCAGCAGTTTGGGGGGTACCCAGCCCCAGCATTTT.